The clone carrying this TCR beta chain was counted once. No antigen is known for it. CDR1 and CDR2 from the germline V gene are LGHNA and YNFKEQ. V lost 0 bases and J lost 2; bases outside the gene matches: 8. CDR3 size: 17 residues. Some clones are missing from TCRdb's copy, which holds only in-frame ones; the method was immunoSEQ multiplex PCR. This sample has roughly 70,000 clones; more than 65% occur once, and the top ten carry under 6%. The data stem from a study of vaccination effects on CD4 cells after COVID-19. Expansion of antigen-specific CD4+ T cells with viral peptide pools was carried out by the ViraFEST assay before sequencing. When less than 11 days of culture had elapsed, CD4+ T cells were isolated. A PCR test confirmed that the person had SARS-CoV-2 infection between March and December 2020. The culture used as the negative control contained an HIV-1 Nef peptide pool. Both day 3 and day 7 saw half the medium replaced with IL-2 medium.

This sequence was found in a human donor who had a prior SARS-CoV-2 infection. This chain links TRBV4-2 with TRBJ2-3, with 7 bases identical to TRBD2. The sequenced sample was CD4+ T cells from PBMCs cultured with HIV peptides, obtained before COVID-19 vaccination. Noted subset: HIV-1 Nef peptide pool negative control/reference culture. The CDR3 nucleotides read TGTGCCAGCAGCCAAGATCGGGCCAGCGGGGCCACAGATACGCAGTATTTT. Amino acids: CASSQDRASGATDTQYF.